This T cell receptor (beta chain) was captured by sequencing in a study of cytomegalovirus exposure and HLA in healthy donors. Points from the study as a whole: In a later analysis, compared with equally common non-associated chains, HLA-associated beta chains were more expanded. Among the sequence variants, a highly shared cluster was likely an artifact of sequencing. Most sequenced TCRs were rare (though some public TCRs occurred in many donors). Through in vitro validation, three CMV-associated chains were shown to be specific for CMV antigens.

As to this clone: Antigen unknown.

PCR involved 60 Vbeta and 13 Jbeta primers. The method was immunoSEQ multiplex PCR; TCRdb's version includes in-frame clones alone and lacks a portion of them. The data hold 130,000 to 150,000 clones, with just under 80% observed a single time. Looked up from germline, CDR1 is MDHEN and CDR2 is SYDVKM. V gave up 8 bases and J gave up 3 bases; unmatched junction bases: 8. This CDR3 is built from 14 residues. The chain is built from TRBV28 and TRBJ1-1; 8 bases are a match to TRBD1. Sequenced input: PBMCs. The receptor was isolated from a man aged 30 to 39 in good health and CMV-seronegative. The CDR3 nucleotides are TGTGCCAGCTCAACCGGGACAGGCTACACTGAAGCTTTCTTT. Protein product: CASSTGTGYTEAFF.